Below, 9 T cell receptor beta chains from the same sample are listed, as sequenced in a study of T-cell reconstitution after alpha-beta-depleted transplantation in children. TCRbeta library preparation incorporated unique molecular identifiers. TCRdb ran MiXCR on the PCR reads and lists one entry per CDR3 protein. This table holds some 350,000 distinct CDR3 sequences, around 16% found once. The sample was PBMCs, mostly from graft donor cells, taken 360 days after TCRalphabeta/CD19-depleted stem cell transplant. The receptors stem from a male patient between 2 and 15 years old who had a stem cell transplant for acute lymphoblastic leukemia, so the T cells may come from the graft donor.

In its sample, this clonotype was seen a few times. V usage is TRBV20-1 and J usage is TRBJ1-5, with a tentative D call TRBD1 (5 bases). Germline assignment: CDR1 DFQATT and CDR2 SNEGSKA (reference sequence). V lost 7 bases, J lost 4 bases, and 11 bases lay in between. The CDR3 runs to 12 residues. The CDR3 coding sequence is TGCAGTGGGCGGCAGGGAAATCAGCCCCAGCATTTT. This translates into CSGRQGNQPQHF.

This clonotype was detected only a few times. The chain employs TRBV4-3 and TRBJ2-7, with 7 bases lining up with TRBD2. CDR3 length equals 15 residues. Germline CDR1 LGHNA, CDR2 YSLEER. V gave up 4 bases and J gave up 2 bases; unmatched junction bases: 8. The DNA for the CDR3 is TGCGCCAGCAGCCTTGGGGCGGGAGAGCCCTACGAGCAGTACTTC. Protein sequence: CASSLGAGEPYEQYF.

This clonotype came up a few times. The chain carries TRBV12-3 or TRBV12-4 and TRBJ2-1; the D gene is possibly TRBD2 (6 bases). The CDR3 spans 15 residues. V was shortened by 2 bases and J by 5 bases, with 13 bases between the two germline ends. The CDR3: CASSLTGDFNNEQFF. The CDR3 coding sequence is TGTGCCAGCAGTTTAACTGGGGACTTTAACAATGAGCAGTTCTTC.

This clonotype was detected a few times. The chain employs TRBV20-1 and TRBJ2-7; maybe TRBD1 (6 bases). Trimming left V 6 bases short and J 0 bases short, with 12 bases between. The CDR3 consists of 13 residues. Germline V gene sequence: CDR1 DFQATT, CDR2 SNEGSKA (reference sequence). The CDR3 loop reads CSATGQSSYEQYF. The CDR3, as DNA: TGCAGTGCAACCGGACAGAGCTCCTACGAGCAGTACTTC.

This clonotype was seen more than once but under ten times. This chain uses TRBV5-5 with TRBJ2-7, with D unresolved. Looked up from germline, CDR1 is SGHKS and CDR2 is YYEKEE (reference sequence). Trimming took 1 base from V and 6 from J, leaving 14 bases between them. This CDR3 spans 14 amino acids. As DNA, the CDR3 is TGTGCCAGCAGCTTGATCTATCCTGGATCCGAGCAGTACTTC. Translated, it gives CASSLIYPGSEQYF.

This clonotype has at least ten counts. The CDR3 region has the DNA TGCAGTGCTAGATCCCTAAAAGAGACCCAGTACTTC. This sequence encodes CSARSLKETQYF. The genes are TRBV20-1 and TRBJ2-5; no definite D call. The CDR3 consists of 12 residues. Germline V CDR1 and CDR2: DFQATT, SNEGSKA (reference sequence). Trimming removed 2 bases at V and 3 bases at J, with 7 bases between.

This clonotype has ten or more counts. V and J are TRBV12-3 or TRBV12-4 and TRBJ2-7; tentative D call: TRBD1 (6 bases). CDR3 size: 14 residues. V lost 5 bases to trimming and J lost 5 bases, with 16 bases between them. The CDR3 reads CASSTRIQGNEQYF. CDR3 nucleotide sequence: TGTGCCAGCAGTACCAGGATACAGGGTAACGAGCAGTACTTC.

CDR3 sequence: CASRPGGDYEQYF. The CDR3 nucleotides read TGTGCCAGCAGACCCGGGGGGGACTACGAGCAGTACTTC. J is TRBJ2-7 and V is TRBV6-6, with TRBD2 matching over 8 bases. Germline CDR1 and CDR2: MNHNY and SVGAGI (reference sequence). J gave up 3 bases and V 6 bases, and 4 bases lay outside the gene matches. This CDR3 is 13 amino acids long.

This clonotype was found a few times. CDR3 nucleotides: TGTGCCAGCAGCCAGAGACCCTGGGACGGGCACAATGAGCAGTTCTTC. Amino acids: CASSQRPWDGHNEQFF. The chain is built from TRBV9 and TRBJ2-1; possibly TRBD1 or TRBD2 for D (5 bases each). The V end was cut by 4 bases, the J end by 5 bases, with 19 bases between. This CDR3 comprises 16 residues. Germline assignment: CDR1 SGDLS and CDR2 YYNGEE.